This T cell receptor beta chain was captured by sequencing in a study of T cell responses to AZD1222 COVID-19 vaccine. Whole-study results and caveats: Baseline seropositivity characterized only six AZD1222 recipients. Unmutated variant regions are reportedly the target of nearly half of TCRs that are spike-specific. Clonal diversity was possibly underestimated, and white British individuals and females predominated among donors. Recipients of two AZD1222 doses showed rising Spike-specific TCR breadth and depth.

The assay was immunoSEQ multiplex PCR, and TCRdb's table has in-frame clones only and misses some. Of under 150,000 clones in the sample, around 92% are singletons; the top ten hold about 1.9%. Points on this clone: As yet, its antigen is unknown.

The germline V and J ends were trimmed by 0 bases and 2 bases, with 10 bases remaining between them. Per germline, CDR1 SGHAT and CDR2 FQNNGV. This CDR3 is 15 amino acids long. This sample comprised peripheral blood, obtained 28 days after the second AZD1222 dose. The gene calls are TRBV11-2 and TRBJ1-2, with a tentative D call TRBD1 (5 bases). The clonotype was recovered from an adult who received the AZD1222 COVID-19 vaccine. The CDR3 region is CASSLERQTNYGYTF. CDR3 nucleotides: TGTGCCAGCAGCTTAGAACGACAGACAAACTATGGCTACACCTTC.